The T cell receptor beta chain under discussion was sequenced for a study of cytomegalovirus exposure and HLA in healthy donors. Primers included in the PCR were 60 Vbeta and 13 Jbeta primers. The repertoire was sequenced with immunoSEQ multiplex PCR; TCRdb's copy has only in-frame clones and lacks some. The sample includes some 150,000 clones, approximately 80% of them seen just once. Germline-derived CDR1 and CDR2 are WSHSY and SAAADI. The junction had 3 bases not matched to a gene; V was cut back by 3 bases and J by 4 bases. This CDR3 is built from 14 residues. Sequencing was done on a sample of PBMCs. This clonotype originated in a female donor in good health and CMV-seropositive. The chain employs TRBV10-2 and TRBJ2-3; 8 bases map to TRBD2. As DNA, the CDR3 is TGCGCCAGCAGTGATCCGGGACTAGCAGATACGCAGTATTTT. The encoded protein is CASSDPGLADTQYF.